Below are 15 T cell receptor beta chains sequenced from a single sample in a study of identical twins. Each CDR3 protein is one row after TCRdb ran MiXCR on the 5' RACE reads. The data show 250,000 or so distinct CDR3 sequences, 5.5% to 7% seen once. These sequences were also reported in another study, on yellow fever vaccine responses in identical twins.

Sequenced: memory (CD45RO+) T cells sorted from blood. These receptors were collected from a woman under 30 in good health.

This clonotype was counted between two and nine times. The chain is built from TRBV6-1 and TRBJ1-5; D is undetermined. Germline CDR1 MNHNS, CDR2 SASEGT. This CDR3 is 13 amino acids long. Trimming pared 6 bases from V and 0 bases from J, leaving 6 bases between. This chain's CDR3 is CASRAYSNQPQHF. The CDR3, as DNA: TGTGCCAGCAGGGCTTATAGCAATCAGCCCCAGCATTTT.

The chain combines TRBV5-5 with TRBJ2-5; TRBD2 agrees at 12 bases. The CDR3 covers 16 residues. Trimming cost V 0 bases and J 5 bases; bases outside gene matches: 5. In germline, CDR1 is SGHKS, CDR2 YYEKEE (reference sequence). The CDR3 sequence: CASSLGGLAGFETQYF. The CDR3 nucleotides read TGTGCCAGCAGCTTGGGGGGACTAGCGGGTTTTGAGACCCAGTACTTC.

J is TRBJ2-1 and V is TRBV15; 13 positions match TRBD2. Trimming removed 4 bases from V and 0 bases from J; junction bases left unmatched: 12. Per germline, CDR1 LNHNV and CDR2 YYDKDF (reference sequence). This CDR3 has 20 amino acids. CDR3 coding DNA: TGTGCCACCAGCACCCTCGGGACTAGCGGGGTTCTTAGCTCCTACAATGAGCAGTTCTTC. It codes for CATSTLGTSGVLSSYNEQFF.

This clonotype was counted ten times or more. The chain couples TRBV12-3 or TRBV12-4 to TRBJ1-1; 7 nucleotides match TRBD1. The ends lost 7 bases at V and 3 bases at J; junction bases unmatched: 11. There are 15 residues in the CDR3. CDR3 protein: CASNPLGQKDTEAFF. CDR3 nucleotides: TGTGCCAGCAATCCACTGGGACAGAAGGACACTGAAGCTTTCTTT.

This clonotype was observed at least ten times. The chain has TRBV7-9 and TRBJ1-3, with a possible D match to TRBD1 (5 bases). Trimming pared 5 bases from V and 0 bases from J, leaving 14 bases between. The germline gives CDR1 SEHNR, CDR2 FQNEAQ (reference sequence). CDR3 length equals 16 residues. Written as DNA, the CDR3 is TGTGCCAGCAGCGCAGTAGCGGGGGGCTCTGGAAACACCATATATTTT. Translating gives CASSAVAGGSGNTIYF.

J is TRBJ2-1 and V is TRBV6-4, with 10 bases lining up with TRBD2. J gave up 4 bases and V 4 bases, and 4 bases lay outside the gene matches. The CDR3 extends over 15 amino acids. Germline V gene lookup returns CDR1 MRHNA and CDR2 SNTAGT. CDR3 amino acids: CASSAGTSEYNEQFF. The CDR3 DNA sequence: TGTGCCAGCAGTGCCGGGACTAGCGAGTACAATGAGCAGTTCTTC.

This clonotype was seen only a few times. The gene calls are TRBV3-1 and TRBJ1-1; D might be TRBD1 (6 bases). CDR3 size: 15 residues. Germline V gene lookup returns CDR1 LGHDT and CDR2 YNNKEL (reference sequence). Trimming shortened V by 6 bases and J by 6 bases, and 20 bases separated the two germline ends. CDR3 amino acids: CASRKEMGANAEAFF. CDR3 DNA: TGTGCCAGCAGAAAAGAAATGGGGGCCAACGCTGAAGCTTTCTTT.

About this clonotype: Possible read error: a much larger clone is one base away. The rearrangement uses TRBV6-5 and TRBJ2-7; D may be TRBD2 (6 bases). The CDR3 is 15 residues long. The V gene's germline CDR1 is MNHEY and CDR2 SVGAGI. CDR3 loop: CANSYRRGEGVEQYF. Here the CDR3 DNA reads TGTGCCAACAGTTACCGGAGGGGTGAAGGTGTCGAGCAGTACTTC.

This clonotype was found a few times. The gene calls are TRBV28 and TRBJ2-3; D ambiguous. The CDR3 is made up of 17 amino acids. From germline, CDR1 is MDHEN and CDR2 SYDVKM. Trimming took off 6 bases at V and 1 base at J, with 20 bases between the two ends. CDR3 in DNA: TGTGCCAGCAGCCAGCCGGAGACTCTAGGAGGCACAGATACGCAGTATTTT. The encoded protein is CASSQPETLGGTDTQYF.

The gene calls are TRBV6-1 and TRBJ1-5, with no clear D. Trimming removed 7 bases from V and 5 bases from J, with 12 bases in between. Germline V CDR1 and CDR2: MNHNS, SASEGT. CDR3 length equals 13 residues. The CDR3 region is CASKRWEDQPQHF. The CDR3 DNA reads TGTGCCAGCAAAAGGTGGGAGGATCAGCCCCAGCATTTT.

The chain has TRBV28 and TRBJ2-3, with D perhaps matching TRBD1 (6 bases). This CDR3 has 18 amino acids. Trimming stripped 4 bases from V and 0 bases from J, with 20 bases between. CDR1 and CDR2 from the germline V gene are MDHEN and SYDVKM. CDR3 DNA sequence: TGTGCCAGCAGTTCGACCCTCTGGGGACACTTAAGCACAGATACGCAGTATTTT. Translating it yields CASSSTLWGHLSTDTQYF.

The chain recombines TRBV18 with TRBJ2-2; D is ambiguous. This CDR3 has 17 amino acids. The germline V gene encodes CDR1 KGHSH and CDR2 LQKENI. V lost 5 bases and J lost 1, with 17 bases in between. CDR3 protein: CASSSLIAKQNTGELFF. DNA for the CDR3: TGTGCCAGCTCAAGTCTAATAGCAAAACAGAACACCGGGGAGCTGTTTTTT.

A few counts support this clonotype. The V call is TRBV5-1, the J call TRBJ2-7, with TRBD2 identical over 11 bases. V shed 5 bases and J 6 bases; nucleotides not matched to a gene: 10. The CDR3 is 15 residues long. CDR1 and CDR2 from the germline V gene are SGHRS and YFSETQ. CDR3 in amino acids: CASSMAQLAGAEQYF. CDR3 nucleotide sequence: TGCGCCAGCAGTATGGCGCAACTAGCGGGGGCCGAGCAGTACTTC.

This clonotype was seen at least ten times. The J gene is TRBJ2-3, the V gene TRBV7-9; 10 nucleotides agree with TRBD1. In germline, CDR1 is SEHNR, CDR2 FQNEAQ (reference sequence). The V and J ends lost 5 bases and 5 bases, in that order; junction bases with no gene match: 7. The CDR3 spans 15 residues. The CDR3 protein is CASSLGGQGIDTQYF. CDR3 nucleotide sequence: TGTGCCAGCAGCCTAGGGGGACAGGGGATAGATACGCAGTATTTT.

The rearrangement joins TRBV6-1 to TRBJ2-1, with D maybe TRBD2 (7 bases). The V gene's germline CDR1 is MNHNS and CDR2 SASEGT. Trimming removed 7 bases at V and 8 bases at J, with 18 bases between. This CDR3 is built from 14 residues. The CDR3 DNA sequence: TGTGCCAGCACGAGGGGGGGGAGTTGGGATGAGCAGTTCTTC. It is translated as CASTRGGSWDEQFF.